This T cell receptor beta chain was identified during a study of T cells in Graves' hyperthyroidism and ophthalmopathy. This clonotype was counted at least ten times. What it binds is not known. J lost 0 bases, V lost 2 bases, and 1 base had no gene match. From germline, CDR1 is LGHDT and CDR2 YNNKEL (reference sequence). The CDR3 is 14 residues long. Study outcomes and limitations: Using 13 V-J features, a model discriminated ophthalmopathy from stable hyperthyroidism.

Using RNA transcripts as the source, TCR beta CDR3 regions were amplified. A first-round RT-PCR of the TCR CDR3 used the HTBI primer set. TCRdb re-called the multiplex PCR reads through MiXCR, storing one row per CDR3 protein. The sample lists about 360,000 distinct CDR3 sequences, around 14% occurring once. The gene calls are TRBV3-1 and TRBJ2-7, with 7 nucleotides matching TRBD2. The sequenced sample consisted of blood. This receptor was obtained from a woman between 18 and 29 years old with Graves' hyperthyroidism. CDR3 protein: CASSQLADSYEQYF. CDR3 in DNA: TGTGCCAGCAGCCAACTAGCGGACTCCTACGAGCAGTACTTC.